The clone carrying this TCR beta chain was seen a handful of times. Antigen unknown. Data came from immunoSEQ multiplex PCR; TCRdb stores just in-frame clones and leaves some out. In the table there are 250,000 to 400,000 clones, roughly nine tenths of which are singletons. This CDR3 spans 12 amino acids. The V gene's germline CDR1 is SGDLS and CDR2 YYNGEE. Trimming took 4 bases from V and 9 from J, leaving 13 bases between them. This sample is part of a study of cytomegalovirus exposure and HLA in healthy donors. Findings and limits, study-wide: Cytomegalovirus-associated TCR beta chains were listed, numbering 164.

The validation cohort, a group of around 120 subjects, included the donors and was separate from the roughly 620-subject first cohort. This clonotype originated in a woman aged 25 to 45 in good health and CMV-seropositive. The V and J genes are TRBV9 and TRBJ1-1; D gene uncertain. Sequenced sample: PBMCs. The CDR3 loop is CASSPGEKQAFF. The CDR3, as DNA: TGTGCCAGCAGCCCCGGGGAGAAACAAGCTTTCTTT.